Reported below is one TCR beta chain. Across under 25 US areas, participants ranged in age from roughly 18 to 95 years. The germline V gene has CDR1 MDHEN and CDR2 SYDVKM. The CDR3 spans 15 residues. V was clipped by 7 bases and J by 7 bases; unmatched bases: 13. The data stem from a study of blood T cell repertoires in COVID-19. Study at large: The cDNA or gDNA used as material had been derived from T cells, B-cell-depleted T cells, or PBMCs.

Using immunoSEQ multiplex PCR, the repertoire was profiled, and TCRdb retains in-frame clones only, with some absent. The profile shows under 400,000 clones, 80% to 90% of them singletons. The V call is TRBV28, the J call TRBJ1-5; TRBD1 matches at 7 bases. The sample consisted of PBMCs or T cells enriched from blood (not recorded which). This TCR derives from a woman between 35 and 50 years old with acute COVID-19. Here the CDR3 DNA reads TGTGCCAGCAAAGCGAGGACAGGTCCAGGACAGCCCCAGCATTTT. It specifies CASKARTGPGQPQHF.